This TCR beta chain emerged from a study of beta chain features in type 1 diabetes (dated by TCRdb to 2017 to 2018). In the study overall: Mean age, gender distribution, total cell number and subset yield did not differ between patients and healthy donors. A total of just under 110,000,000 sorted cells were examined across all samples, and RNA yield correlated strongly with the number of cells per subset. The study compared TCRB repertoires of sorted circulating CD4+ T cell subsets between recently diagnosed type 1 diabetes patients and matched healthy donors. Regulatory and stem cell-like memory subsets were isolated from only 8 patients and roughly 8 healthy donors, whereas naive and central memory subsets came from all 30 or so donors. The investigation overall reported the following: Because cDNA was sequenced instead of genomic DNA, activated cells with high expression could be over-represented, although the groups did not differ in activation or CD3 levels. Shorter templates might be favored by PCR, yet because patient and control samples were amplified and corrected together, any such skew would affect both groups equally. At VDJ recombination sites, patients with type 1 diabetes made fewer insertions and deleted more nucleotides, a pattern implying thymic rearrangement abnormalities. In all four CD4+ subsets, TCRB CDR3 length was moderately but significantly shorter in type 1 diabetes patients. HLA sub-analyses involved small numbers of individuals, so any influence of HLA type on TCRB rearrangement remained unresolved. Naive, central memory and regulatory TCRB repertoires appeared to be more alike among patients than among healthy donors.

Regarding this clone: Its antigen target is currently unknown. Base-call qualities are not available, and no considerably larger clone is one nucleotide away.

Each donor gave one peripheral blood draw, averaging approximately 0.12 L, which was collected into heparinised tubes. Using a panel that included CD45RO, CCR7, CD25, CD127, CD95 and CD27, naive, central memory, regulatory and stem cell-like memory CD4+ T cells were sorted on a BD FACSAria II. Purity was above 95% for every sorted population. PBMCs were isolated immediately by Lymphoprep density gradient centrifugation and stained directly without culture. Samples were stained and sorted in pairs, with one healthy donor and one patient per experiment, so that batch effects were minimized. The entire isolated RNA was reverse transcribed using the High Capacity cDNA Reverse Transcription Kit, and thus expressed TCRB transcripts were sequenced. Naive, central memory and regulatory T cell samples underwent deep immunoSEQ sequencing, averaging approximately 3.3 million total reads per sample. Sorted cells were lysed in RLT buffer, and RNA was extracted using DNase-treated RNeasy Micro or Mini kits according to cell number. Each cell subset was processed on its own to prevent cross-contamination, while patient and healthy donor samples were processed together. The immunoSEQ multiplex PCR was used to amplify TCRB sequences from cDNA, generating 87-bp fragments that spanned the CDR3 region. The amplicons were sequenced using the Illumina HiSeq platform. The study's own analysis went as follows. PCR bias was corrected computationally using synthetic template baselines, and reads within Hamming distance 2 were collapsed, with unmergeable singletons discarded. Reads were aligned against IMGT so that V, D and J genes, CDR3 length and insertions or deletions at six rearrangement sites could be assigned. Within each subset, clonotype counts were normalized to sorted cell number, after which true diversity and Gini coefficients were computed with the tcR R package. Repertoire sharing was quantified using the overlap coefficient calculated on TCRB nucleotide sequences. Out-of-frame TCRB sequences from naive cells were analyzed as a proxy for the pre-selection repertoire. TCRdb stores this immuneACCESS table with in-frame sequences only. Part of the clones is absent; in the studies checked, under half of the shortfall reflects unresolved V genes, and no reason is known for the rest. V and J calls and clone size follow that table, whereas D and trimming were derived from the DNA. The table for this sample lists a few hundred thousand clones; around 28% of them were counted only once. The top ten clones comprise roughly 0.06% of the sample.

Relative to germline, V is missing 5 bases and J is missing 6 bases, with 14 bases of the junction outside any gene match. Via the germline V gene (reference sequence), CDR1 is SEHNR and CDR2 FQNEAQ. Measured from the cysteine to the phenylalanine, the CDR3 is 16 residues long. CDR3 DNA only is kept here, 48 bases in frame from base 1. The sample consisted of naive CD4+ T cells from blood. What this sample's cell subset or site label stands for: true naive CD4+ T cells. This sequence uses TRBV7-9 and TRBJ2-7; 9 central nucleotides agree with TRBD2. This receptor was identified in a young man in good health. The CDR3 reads CASSPRGGSGRGEQYF. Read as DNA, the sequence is TGTGCCAGCAGCCCCCGAGGGGGTAGCGGGAGAGGCGAGCAGTACTTC.